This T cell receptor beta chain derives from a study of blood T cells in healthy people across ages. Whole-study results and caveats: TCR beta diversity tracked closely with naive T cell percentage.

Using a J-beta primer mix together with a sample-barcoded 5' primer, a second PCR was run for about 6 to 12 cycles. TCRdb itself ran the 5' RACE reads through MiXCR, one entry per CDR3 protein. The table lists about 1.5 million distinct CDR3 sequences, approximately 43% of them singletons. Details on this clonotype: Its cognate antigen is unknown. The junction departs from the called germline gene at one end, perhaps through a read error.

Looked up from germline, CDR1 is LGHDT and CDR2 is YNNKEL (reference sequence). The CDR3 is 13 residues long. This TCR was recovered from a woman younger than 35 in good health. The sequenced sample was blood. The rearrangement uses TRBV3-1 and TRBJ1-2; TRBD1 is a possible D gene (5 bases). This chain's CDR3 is CASSQGRGDGYTF. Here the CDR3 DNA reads TGCGCCAGCAGCCAAGGTAGAGGGGACGGCTACACCTTC.